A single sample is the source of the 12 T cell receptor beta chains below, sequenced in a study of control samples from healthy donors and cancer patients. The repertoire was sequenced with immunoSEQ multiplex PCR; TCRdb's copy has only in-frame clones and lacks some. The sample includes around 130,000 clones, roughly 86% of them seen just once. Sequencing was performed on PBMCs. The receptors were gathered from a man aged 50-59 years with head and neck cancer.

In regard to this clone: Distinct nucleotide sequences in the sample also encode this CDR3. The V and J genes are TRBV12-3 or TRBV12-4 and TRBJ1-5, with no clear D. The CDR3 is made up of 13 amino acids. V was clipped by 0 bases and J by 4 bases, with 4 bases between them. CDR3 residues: CASSLAENQPQHF. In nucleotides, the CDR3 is TGTGCCAGCAGTTTAGCGGAGAATCAGCCCCAGCATTTT.

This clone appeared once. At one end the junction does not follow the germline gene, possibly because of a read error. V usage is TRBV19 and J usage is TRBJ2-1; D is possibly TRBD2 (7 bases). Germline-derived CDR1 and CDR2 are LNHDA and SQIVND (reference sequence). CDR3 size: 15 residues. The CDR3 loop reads CASTGEGGSFNEQFF. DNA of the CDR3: TGTGCCAGTACAGGGGAGGGAGGGTCCTTCAATGAGCAGTTCTTC.

CDR3 sequence: CASSETRTGGEQYF. The CDR3 coding sequence is TGCGCCAGCAGTGAGACCCGGACAGGGGGGGAGCAGTACTTC. V is TRBV10-1 and J is TRBJ2-7, with 10 bases aligning to TRBD1. The CDR3 length is 14 residues. CDR1 and CDR2 from the germline V gene are WNHNN and SYGVQD (reference sequence). V lost 2 bases to trimming and J lost 7 bases; unmatched junction nucleotides: 5.

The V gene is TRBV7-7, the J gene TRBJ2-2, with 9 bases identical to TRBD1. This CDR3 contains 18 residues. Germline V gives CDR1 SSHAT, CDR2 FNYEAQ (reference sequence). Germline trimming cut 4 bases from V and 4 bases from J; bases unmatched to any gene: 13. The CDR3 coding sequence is TGTGCCAGCAGCTCTGCCCCGGGACAGGGTTTCACCACCGGGGAGCTGTTTTTT. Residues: CASSSAPGQGFTTGELFF.

CDR3 sequence: CAIIGAGNTEAFF. The CDR3 nucleotides read TGTGCCATCATAGGGGCAGGGAACACTGAAGCTTTCTTT. The chain carries TRBV10-3 and TRBJ1-1; a possible D gene is TRBD1 (5 bases). V lost 7 bases to trimming and J lost 1 base, with 10 bases between them. CDR1 and CDR2 from the germline V gene are ENHRY and SYGVKD. This CDR3 has 13 residues.

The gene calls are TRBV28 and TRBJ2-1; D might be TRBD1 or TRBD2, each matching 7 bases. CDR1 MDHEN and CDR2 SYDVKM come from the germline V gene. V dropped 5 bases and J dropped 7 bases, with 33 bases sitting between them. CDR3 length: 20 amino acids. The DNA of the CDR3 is TGTGCCAGCAGTATCCCTTGGGTTGAGAGCGGGACAGCAAGCCGGAATGAGCAGTTCTTC. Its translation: CASSIPWVESGTASRNEQFF. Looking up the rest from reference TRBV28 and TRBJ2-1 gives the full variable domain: DVKVTQSSRYLVKRTGEKVFLECVQDMDHENMFWYRQDPGLGLRLIYFSYDVKMKEKGDIPEGYSVSREKKERFSLILESASTNQTSMYLCASSIPWVESGTASRNEQFFGPGTRLTVL.

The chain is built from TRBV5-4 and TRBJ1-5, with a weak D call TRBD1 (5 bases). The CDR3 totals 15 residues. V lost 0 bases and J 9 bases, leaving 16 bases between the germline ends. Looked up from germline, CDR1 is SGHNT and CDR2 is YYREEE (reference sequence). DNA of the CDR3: TGTGCCAGCAGCTTGGTGGGGGGAAGAGTTCGGCCCCAGCATTTT. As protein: CASSLVGGRVRPQHF.

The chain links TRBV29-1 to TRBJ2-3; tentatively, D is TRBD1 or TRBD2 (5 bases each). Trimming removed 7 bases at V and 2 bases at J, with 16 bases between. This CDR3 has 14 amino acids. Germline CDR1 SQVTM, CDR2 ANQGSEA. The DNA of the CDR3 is TGCAGCGCCTCGAGGGGCCAATACACAGATACGCAGTATTTT. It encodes CSASRGQYTDTQYF.

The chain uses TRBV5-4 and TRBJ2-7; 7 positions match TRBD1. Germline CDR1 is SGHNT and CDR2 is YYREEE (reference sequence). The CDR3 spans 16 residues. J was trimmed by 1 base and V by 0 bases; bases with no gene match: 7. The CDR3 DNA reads TGTGCCAGCAGCTTGGGTATCGGGACAGCTTCCTACGAGCAGTACTTC. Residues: CASSLGIGTASYEQYF.

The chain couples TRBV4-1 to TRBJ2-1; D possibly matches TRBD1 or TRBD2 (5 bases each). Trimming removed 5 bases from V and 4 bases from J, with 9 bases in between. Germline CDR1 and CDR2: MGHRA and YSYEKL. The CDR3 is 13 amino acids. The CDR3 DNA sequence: TGCGCCAGCAGCTGGGACCAGTACAATGAGCAGTTCTTC. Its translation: CASSWDQYNEQFF.

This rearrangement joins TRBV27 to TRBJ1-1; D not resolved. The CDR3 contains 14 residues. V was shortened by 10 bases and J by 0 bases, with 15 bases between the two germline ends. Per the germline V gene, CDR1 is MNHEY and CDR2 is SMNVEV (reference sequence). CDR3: CATQADRLNTEAFF. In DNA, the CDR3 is TGTGCCACCCAAGCGGACCGTTTGAACACTGAAGCTTTCTTT.

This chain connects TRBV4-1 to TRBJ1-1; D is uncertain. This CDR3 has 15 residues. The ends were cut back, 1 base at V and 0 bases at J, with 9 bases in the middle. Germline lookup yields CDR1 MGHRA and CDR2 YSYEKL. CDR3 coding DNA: TGCGCCAGCAGCCAAGTCCACTTTATGAACACTGAAGCTTTCTTT. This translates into CASSQVHFMNTEAFF.